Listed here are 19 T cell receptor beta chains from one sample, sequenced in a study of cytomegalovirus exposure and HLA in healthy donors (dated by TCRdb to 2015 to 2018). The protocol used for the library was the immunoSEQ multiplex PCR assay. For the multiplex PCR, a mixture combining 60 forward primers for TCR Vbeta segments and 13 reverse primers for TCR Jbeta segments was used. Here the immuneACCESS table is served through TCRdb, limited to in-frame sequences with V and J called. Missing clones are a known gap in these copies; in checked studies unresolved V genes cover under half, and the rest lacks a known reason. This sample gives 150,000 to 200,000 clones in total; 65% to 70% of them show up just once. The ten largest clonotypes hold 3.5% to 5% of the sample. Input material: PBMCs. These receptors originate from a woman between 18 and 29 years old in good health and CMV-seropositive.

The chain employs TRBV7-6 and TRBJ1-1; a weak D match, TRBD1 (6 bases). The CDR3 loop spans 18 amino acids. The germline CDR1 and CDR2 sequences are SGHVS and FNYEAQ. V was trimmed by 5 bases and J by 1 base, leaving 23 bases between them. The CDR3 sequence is CASSLQGQGPVGNTEAFF. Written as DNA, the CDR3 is TGTGCCAGCAGCCTGCAAGGGCAGGGGCCCGTGGGGAACACTGAAGCTTTCTTT.

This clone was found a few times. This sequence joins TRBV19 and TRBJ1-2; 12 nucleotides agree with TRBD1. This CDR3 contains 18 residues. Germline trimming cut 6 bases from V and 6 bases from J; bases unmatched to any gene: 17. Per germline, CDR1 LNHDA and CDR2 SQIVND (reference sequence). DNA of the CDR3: TGTGCCAGTAGCTCTCCGGGACAGGGGGCGCCACCCCATAATGGCTACACCTTC. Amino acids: CASSSPGQGAPPHNGYTF. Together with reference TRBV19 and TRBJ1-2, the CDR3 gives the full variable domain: DGGITQSPKYLFRKEGQNVTLSCEQNLNHDAMYWYRQDPGQGLRLIYYSQIVNDFQKGDIAEGYSVSREKKESFPLTVTSAQKNPTAFYLCASSSPGQGAPPHNGYTFGSGTRLTVV.

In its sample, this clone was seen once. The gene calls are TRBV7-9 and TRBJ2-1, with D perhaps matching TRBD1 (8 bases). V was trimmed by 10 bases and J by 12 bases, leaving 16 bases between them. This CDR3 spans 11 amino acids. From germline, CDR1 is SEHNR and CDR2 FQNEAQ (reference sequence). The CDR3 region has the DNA TGTGCCATCCTAAACAGGGGGGGGCAGTTCTTC. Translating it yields CAILNRGGQFF.

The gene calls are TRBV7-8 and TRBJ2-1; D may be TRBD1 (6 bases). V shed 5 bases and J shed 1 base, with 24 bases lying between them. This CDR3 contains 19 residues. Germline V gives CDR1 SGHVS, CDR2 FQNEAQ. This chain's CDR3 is CASSLGALGGVWSYNEQFF. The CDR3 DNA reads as TGTGCCAGCAGCCTGGGCGCACTAGGGGGAGTTTGGTCCTACAATGAGCAGTTCTTC.

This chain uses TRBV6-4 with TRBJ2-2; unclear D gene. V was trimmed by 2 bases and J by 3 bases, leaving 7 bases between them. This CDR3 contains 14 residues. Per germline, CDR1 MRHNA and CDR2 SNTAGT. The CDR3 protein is CASSDVLYTGELFF. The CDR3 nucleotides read TGTGCCAGCAGTGACGTACTCTACACCGGGGAGCTGTTTTTT.

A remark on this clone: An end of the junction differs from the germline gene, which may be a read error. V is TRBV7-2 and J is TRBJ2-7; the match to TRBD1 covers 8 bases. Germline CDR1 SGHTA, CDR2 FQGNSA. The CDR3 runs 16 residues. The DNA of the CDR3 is TGTGCCAGCAGCGTAGCGGCGGGACAGGCGTCCTACGAGCAGTACTTC. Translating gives CASSVAAGQASYEQYF.

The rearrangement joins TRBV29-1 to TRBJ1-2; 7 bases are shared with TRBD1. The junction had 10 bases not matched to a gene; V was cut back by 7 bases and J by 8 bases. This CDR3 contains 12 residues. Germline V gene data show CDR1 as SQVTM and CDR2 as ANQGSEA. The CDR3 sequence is CSADRESGGYTF. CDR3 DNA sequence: TGCAGCGCCGACAGGGAAAGTGGGGGCTACACCTTC.

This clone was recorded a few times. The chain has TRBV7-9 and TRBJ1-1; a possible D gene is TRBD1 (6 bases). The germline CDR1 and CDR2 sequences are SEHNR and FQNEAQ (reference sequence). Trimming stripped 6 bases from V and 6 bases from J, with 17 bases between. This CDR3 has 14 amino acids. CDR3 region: CASSKQQGSAEAFF. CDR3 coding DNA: TGTGCCAGCAGTAAACAACAGGGTTCGGCTGAAGCTTTCTTT.

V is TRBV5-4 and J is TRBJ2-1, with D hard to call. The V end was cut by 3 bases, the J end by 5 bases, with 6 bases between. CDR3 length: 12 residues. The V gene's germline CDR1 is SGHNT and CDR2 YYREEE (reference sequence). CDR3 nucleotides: TGTGCCAGCAGCTGGAGCGACAATGAGCAGTTCTTC. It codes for CASSWSDNEQFF. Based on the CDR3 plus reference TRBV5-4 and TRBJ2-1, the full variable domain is ETGVTQSPTHLIKTRGQQVTLRCSSQSGHNTVSWYQQALGQGPQFIFQYYREEENGRGNFPPRFSGLQFPNYSSELNVNALELDDSALYLCASSWSDNEQFFGPGTRLTVL.

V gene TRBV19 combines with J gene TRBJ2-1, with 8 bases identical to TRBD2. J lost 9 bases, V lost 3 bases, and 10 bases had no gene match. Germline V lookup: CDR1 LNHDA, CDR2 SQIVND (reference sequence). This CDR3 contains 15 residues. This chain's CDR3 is CASSIGTRAIGEQFF. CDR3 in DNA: TGTGCCAGTAGTATCGGGACTAGGGCTATTGGTGAGCAGTTCTTC.

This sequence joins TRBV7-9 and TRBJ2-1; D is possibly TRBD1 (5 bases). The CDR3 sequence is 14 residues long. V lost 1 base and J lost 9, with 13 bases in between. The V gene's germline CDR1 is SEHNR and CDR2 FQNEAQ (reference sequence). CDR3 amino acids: CASSLVTLQAEQFF. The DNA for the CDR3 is TGTGCCAGCAGCTTAGTGACCCTACAGGCTGAGCAGTTCTTC.

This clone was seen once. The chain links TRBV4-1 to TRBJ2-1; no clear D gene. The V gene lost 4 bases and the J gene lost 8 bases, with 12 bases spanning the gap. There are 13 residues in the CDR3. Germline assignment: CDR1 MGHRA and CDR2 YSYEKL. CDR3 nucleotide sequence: TGCGCCAGCAGCCCCCCCGCCGCGGATGAGCAGTTCTTC. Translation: CASSPPAADEQFF.

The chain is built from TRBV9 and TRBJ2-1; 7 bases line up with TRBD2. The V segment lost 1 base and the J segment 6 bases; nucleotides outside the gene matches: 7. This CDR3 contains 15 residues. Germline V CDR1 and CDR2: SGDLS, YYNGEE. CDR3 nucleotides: TGTGCCAGCAGCGTACGGGGGGATTGGGCCAATGAGCAGTTCTTC. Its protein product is CASSVRGDWANEQFF.

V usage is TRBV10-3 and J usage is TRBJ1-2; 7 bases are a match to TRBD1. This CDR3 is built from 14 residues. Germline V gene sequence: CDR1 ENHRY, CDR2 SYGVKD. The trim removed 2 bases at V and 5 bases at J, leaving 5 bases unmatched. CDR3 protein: CAISEGQDLYGYTF. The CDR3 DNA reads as TGTGCCATCAGTGAGGGACAGGACCTATATGGCTACACCTTC.

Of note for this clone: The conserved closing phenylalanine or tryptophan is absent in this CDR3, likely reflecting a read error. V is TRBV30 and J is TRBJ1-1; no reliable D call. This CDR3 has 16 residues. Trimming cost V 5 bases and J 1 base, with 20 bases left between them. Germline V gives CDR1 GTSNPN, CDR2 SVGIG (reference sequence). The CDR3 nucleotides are TGTGCCTGGGTGCCCCTGACCCGGCGGGAGAACACTGAAGCTTTCGTT. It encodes CAWVPLTRRENTEAFV.

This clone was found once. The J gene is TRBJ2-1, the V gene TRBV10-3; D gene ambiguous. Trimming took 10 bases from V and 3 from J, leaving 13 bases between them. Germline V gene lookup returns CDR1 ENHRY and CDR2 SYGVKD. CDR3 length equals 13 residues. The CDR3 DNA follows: TGTGCCAGCATGCAGCCAGGCTACAATGAGCAGTTCTTC. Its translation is CASMQPGYNEQFF.

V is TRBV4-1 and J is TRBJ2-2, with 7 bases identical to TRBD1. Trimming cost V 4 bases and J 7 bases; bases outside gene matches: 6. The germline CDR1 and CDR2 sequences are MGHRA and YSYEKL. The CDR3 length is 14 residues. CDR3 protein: CASSPAGGDGELFF. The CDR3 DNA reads TGCGCCAGCAGCCCTGCAGGGGGTGACGGGGAGCTGTTTTTT.

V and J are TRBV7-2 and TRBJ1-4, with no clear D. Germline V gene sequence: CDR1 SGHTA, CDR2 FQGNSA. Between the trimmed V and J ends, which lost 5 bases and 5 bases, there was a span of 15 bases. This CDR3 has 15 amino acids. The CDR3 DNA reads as TGTGCCAGCAGCAATGGTAACAGCTTAAATGAAAAACTGTTTTTT. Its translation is CASSNGNSLNEKLFF.

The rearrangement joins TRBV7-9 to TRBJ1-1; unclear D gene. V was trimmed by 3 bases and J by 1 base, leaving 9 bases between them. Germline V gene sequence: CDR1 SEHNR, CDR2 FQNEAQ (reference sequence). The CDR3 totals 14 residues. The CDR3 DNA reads TGTGCCAGCAGCTTCAGGCCGCAGAACACTGAAGCTTTCTTT. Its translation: CASSFRPQNTEAFF.